Sequencing of this T cell receptor beta chain was carried out in a study of technical replicates of blood from several donors. The table lists this clone with a few counts. TCRdb's table, derived via immunoSEQ multiplex PCR, lists solely in-frame clones and lacks some. The sample lists more than 65,000 clones, 95% to 96% occurring once. The V segment lost 2 bases and the J segment 4 bases; nucleotides outside the gene matches: 4. The CDR3 has 14 residues. From germline, CDR1 is LGHNA and CDR2 YSLEER. The rearrangement links TRBV4-3 to TRBJ1-1, with 7 bases fitting TRBD1. The receptor was isolated from a human donor in good health. The sample consisted of T cells isolated from PBMCs. CDR3 sequence: CASSQKTGTTEAFF. CDR3 DNA: TGCGCCAGCAGCCAAAAGACAGGGACCACTGAAGCTTTCTTT.